Given below is one TCR beta chain in context. The table lists this clone with a few counts. It has no known antigen specificity. No qualities accompany the bases; no much larger clone lies one base away. Using the immunoSEQ v4 bias-controlled multiplex PCR assay, run blinded to group allocation, TCR-beta CDR3 regions were amplified from genomic DNA. To estimate the quantities of nucleated cells and T cells in each sample, reference gene primers were included together with the TCR-beta primers. Sequencing of the libraries was performed on an Illumina MiSeq with a 100-cycle paired-end protocol. As for the authors' bioinformatics: The immunoSEQ Analyzer software was used to calculate diversity and richness, with richness measured by iChao1 and clonality based on Pielou evenness and Shannon diversity (range 0-1, where higher values mean less diversity). CDR3 amino acid sequences together with V/J genes were queried against VDJdb for CMV, EBV and influenza A specificities, with confidence 3 and substitution 2 applied. The Morisita-Horn index was used to assess TCR-beta amino acid clonotype overlap between villitis of unknown etiology, infectious villitis and control repertoires. Drawn from immuneACCESS, this table holds only the in-frame rearrangements with V and J called that TCRdb kept. Clones are partly lost; checked studies trace under half to an unresolved V gene and leave the rest unexplained. V, J and clone size are taken as reported in that table, and D and trimming were inferred from the DNA itself. Across this sample there are about 6,000 clones, with roughly 73% seen only once. The ten largest account for roughly 9.1% of the sample.

This entry comes from a study of T cells in placental villitis. A note on the overall study: The study compared placental TCR-beta repertoires across villitis of unknown etiology, gestational-age-matched unaffected controls, and infectious villitis to test an allograft-versus-infection hypothesis. The full study reports these points: Paraffin blocks contained small amounts of decidua, so some captured T cells, especially in controls, may have been decidual rather than villous infiltrates. Bulk tissue sequencing could not distinguish helper, regulatory or cytotoxic T cells, nor maternal versus fetal T cells, and excluded gamma-delta receptors. CMV-specific clone frequencies were higher in infectious CMV cases than in villitis of unknown etiology (approximately 0.011 vs 0.001), and the villitis of unknown etiology frequencies did not differ from those of controls.

The study included five infectious villitis placentae (four with confirmed cytomegalovirus and one with Toxoplasma gondii), and these placentae were not matched to the other groups. In the infectious villitis group, the mothers were found to be younger and to have smaller fetuses, and preterm delivery or intrauterine demise was recorded in a couple of cases. Placentae were collected after delivery and examined grossly and histologically before archival tissue was selected. Five 10-micron scrolls were cut from each FFPE block, and DNA was isolated using the AllPrep DNA/RNA FFPE Tissue kit. DNA concentration and purity were checked by NanoDrop, and RNA quality was assessed on a Bioanalyzer. The CDR3 runs 14 amino acids, cysteine and phenylalanine included. Left in the record is the CDR3 DNA by itself, 42 bases read in frame from the first base. The germline V gene supplies CDR1 MNHEY and CDR2 SVGAGI. V is cut back by 6 bases and J by 7 bases, with 6 bases in the junction unmatched.

The specimen was placental tissue containing maternal and fetal cells. Recombination joined TRBV6-5 with TRBJ1-1; 12 central nucleotides agree with TRBD1. The receptor was isolated from a human patient with infectious villitis; the placental T cells may come from both mother and fetus. CDR3 reads: CASRRDRGQGEAFF. The sequence in DNA is TGTGCCAGCAGGAGGGACAGGGGGCAAGGTGAAGCTTTCTTT.